This T cell receptor beta chain was retrieved from a study of blood T cell repertoires in COVID-19. Data came from immunoSEQ multiplex PCR; TCRdb stores just in-frame clones and leaves some out. The top ten clones hold about 13% of a sample with under 75,000 clones, about 90% of them seen once. This clonotype was obtained from a man aged 60 to 69 with active COVID-19. The sequencing sample was made of peripheral blood.

DNA of the CDR3: TGTGCCAGCAGTGTATTTAGGACAGCCTCCTACAATGAGCAGTTCTTC. It yields the protein CASSVFRTASYNEQFF. This rearrangement joins TRBV25-1 to TRBJ2-1; a possible D gene is TRBD1 (6 bases). Germline CDR1 is MGHDK and CDR2 is SYGVNS. The ends were cut back, 4 bases at V and 0 bases at J, with 13 bases in the middle. CDR3 size: 16 residues.